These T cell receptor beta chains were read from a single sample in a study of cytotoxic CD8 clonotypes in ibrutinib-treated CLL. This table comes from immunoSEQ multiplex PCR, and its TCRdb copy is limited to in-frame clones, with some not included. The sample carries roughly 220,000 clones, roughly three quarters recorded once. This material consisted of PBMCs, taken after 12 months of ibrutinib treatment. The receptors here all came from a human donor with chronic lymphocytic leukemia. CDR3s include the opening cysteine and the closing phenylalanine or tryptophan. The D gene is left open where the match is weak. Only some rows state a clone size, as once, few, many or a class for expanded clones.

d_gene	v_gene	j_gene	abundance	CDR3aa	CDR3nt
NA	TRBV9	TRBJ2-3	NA	CASSEITDTQYF	TGTGCCAGCAGCGAGATAACAGATACGCAGTATTTT
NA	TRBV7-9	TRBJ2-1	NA	CASSLVPAGGNEQFF	TGTGCCAGCAGCTTAGTCCCGGCAGGAGGCAATGAGCAGTTCTTC
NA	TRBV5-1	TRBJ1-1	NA	CASSSITGSTEAFF	TGCGCCAGCAGCTCAATCACAGGCTCCACTGAAGCTTTCTTT
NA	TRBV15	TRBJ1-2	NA	CATSSPGEGDYGYTF	TGTGCCACCAGCAGCCCCGGGGAGGGAGACTATGGCTACACCTTC
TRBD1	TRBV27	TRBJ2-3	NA	CASSLLQGVADTQYF	TGTGCCAGCAGTTTATTACAGGGGGTTGCCGATACGCAGTATTTT
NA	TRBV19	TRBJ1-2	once	CASSLREPNYGYTF	TGTGCCAGTAGTTTGCGAGAGCCTAACTATGGCTACACCTTC
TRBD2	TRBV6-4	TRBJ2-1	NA	CASSDEGTSGKNEQFF	TGTGCCAGCAGTGACGAGGGGACTAGCGGGAAAAATGAGCAGTTCTTC
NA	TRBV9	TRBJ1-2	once	CARGWDGYTF	TGTGCCAGGGGTTGGGATGGCTACACCTTC
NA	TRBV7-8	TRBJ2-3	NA	CASSLSGATDTQYF	TGTGCCAGCAGCTTATCGGGGGCTACAGATACGCAGTATTTT
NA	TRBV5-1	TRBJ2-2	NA	CASSSARRGRYTGELFF	TGCGCCAGCAGTTCGGCCAGGAGGGGAAGGTACACCGGGGAGCTGTTTTTT
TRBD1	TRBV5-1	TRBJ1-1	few	CASSPTPGTVEAFF	TGCGCCAGCAGCCCAACCCCAGGGACAGTTGAAGCTTTCTTT
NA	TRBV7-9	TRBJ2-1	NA	CASRRDYNEQFF	TGTGCCAGCAGAAGGGACTACAATGAGCAGTTCTTC
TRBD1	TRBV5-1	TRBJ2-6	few	CASSLHLTGGTAGANVLTF	TGCGCCAGCAGCTTGCACCTGACAGGGGGGACGGCAGGGGCCAACGTCCTGACTTTC
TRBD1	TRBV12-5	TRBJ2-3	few	CASAQGGTDTQYF	TGTGCTAGTGCCCAGGGGGGCACAGATACGCAGTATTTT
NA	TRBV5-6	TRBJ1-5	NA	CASSLGQTNQPQHF	TGTGCCAGCAGCCTAGGACAGACCAATCAGCCCCAGCATTTT
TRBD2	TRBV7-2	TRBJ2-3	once	CASNWGGGASTDTQYF	TGTGCCAGCAACTGGGGCGGGGGGGCTAGCACAGATACGCAGTATTTT
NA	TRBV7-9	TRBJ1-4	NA	CASSPGGQEREKLFF	TGTGCCAGCAGCCCGGGGGGGCAGGAGCGAGAAAAACTGTTTTTT
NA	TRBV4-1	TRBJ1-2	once	CASSQSALQGYGYTF	TGCGCCAGCAGCCAATCTGCCCTACAAGGTTATGGCTACACCTTC
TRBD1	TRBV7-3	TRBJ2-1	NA	CASSLTGQRNYNEQFF	TGTGCCAGCAGCTTAACGGGACAGAGAAACTACAATGAGCAGTTCTTC
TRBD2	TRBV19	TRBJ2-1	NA	CASSLSSGGSYNEQFF	TGTGCCAGTAGTTTGTCTAGCGGGGGATCCTACAATGAGCAGTTCTTC
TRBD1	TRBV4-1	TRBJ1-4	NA	CASGTGRGGANEKLFF	TGCGCCAGCGGGACGGGCAGGGGGGGTGCTAATGAAAAACTGTTTTTT
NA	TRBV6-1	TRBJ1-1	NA	CASSARTDGDTEAFF	TGTGCCAGCAGTGCGCGGACCGATGGGGACACTGAAGCTTTCTTT
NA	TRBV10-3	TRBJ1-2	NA	CAISDQLNYGYTF	TGTGCCATCAGTGATCAGCTCAACTATGGCTACACCTTC
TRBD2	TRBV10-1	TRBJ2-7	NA	CARAGLAGGPFYEQYF	TGCGCCAGGGCCGGACTAGCGGGAGGGCCGTTCTACGAGCAGTACTTC
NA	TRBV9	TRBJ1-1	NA	CASSGEPGVGTEAFF	TGTGCCAGCAGCGGAGAACCAGGGGTGGGGACTGAAGCTTTCTTT
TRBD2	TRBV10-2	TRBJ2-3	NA	CASATSGHGTDTQYF	TGCGCCAGCGCTACTAGCGGACACGGCACAGATACGCAGTATTTT
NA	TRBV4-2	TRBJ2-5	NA	CASSPGAQETQYF	TGTGCCAGCAGCCCAGGGGCTCAAGAGACCCAGTACTTC
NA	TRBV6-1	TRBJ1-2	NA	CASSEGTGSGYTF	TGTGCCAGCAGTGAAGGTACAGGGAGCGGCTACACCTTC
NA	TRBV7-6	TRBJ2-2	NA	CASSLDPPPGELFF	TGTGCCAGCAGCTTAGACCCCCCGCCCGGGGAGCTGTTTTTT
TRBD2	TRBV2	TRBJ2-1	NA	CASSGRSGRGNEQFF	TGTGCCAGCAGTGGACGTAGCGGGAGGGGCAATGAGCAGTTCTTC
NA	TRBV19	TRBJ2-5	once	CASSPSGVLNRRGTQYF	TGTGCCAGTAGCCCGAGCGGAGTACTCAATCGAAGAGGGACCCAGTACTTC
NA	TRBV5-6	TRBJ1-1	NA	CASSLLGRAMNTEAFF	TGTGCCAGCAGCTTGTTAGGCAGAGCGATGAACACTGAAGCTTTCTTT
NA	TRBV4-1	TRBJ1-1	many	CASSRGPNTEAFF	TGCGCCAGCAGCCGCGGACCTAACACTGAAGCTTTCTTT
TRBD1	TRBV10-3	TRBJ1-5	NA	CAIGDRDDSNQPQHF	TGTGCCATCGGAGACAGGGACGATAGCAATCAGCCCCAGCATTTT
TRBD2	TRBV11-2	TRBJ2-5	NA	CASRARGGETQYF	TGTGCCAGCAGAGCTCGGGGGGGAGAGACCCAGTACTTC
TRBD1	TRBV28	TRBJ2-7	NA	CASSAPTGVHNEHYF	TGTGCCAGCAGTGCCCCGACAGGGGTGCACAACGAGCACTACTTC
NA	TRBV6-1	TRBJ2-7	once	CASSEGVVYEQYF	TGTGCCAGCAGTGAAGGGGTGGTCTACGAGCAGTACTTC
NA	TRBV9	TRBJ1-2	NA	CASSELGRGASGYTF	TGTGCCAGCAGCGAGCTAGGTAGGGGGGCGTCTGGCTACACCTTC
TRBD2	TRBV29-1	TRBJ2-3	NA	CSTRGLAGSDTQYF	TGCAGCACTCGGGGACTAGCGGGCTCAGATACGCAGTATTTT
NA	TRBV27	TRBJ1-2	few	CASSPRQPLYGYTF	TGTGCCAGCAGTCCTCGACAGCCGCTCTATGGCTACACCTTC
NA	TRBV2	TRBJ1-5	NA	CASSGSIANQPQHF	TGTGCCAGCAGTGGGTCGATTGCCAATCAGCCCCAGCATTTT
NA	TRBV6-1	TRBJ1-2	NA	CASSEPFRRLRDYGYTF	TGTGCCAGCAGTGAACCATTTAGGAGACTTAGGGACTATGGCTACACCTTC
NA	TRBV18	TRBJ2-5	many	CASSPPGGLETQYF	TGTGCCAGCTCACCTCCAGGGGGGTTGGAGACCCAGTACTTC
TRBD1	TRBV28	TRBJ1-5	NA	CASSLLGQGQHF	TGTGCCAGCAGTTTGCTGGGACAGGGGCAGCATTTT
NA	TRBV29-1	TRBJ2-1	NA	CSVEGQPSYNEQFF	TGCAGCGTTGAAGGGCAGCCCTCCTACAATGAGCAGTTCTTC
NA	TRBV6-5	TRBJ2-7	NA	CASSYSKTGFDEQYF	TGTGCCAGCAGTTACTCCAAAACAGGGTTCGACGAGCAGTACTTC
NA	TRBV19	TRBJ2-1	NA	CASSIQRSAYNEQFF	TGTGCCAGTAGTATTCAGAGGTCCGCCTACAATGAGCAGTTCTTC
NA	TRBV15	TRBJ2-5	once	CATKVLAVQETQYF	TGTGCCACCAAAGTATTAGCGGTCCAAGAGACCCAGTACTTC
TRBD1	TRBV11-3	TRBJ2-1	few	CASSSGQGFNEQFF	TGTGCCAGCAGCTCGGGACAGGGGTTCAATGAGCAGTTCTTC
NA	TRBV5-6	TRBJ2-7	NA	CASSPLDTIYEQYF	TGTGCCAGCAGCCCTCTGGACACGATCTACGAGCAGTACTTC
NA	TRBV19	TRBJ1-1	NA	CAIVGQGNTEAFF	TGTGCCATTGTTGGGCAGGGAAACACTGAAGCTTTCTTT
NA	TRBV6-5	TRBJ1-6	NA	CASSYGVSNSPLHF	TGTGCCAGCAGTTATGGGGTATCGAATTCACCCCTCCACTTT
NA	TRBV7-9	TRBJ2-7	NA	CASSSGTSAGYEQYF	TGTGCCAGCAGCTCGGGGACGTCAGCCGGCTACGAGCAGTACTTC
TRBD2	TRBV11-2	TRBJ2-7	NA	CASSLEAGRAYEQYF	TGTGCCAGCAGCTTAGAAGCGGGACGCGCCTACGAGCAGTACTTC
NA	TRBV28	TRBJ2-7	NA	CASSPGGTYEQYF	TGTGCCAGCAGCCCCGGCGGTACCTACGAGCAGTACTTC
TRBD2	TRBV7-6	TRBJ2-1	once	CASTPGGGTINEQFF	TGTGCCAGCACCCCGGGGGGGGGCACCATCAATGAGCAGTTCTTC
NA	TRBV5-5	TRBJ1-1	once	CASRDAEAFF	TGTGCCAGCAGGGACGCTGAAGCTTTCTTT
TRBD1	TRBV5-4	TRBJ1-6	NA	CASSQAGDSSYNSPLHF	TGTGCCAGCAGCCAAGCCGGGGACAGCTCCTATAATTCACCCCTCCACTTT
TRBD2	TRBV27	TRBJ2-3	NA	CASSLWAGLAVTDTQYF	TGTGCCAGCAGTCTGTGGGCGGGACTAGCGGTCACAGATACGCAGTATTTT